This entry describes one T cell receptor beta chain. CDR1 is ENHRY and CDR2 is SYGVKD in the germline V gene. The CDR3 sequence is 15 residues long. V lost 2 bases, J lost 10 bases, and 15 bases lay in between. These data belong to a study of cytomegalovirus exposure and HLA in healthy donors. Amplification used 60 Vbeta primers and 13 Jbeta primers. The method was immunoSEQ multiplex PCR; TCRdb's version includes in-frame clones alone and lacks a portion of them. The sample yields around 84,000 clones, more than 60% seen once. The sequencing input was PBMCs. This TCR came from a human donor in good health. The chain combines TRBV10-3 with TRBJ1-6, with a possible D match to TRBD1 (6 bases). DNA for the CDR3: TGTGCCATCAGTGAGCGACAGGATAGAGAATCACCCCTCCACTTT. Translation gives CAISERQDRESPLHF.